This T cell receptor beta chain was identified during a study of cytomegalovirus exposure and HLA in healthy donors. PCR employed 60 Vbeta and 13 Jbeta primers. Clones were sequenced by immunoSEQ multiplex PCR, and TCRdb holds only the in-frame ones, with some missing. The sample yields some 150,000 clones, 65% to 80% seen once. Germline V gene lookup returns CDR1 SGHNT and CDR2 YYREEE (reference sequence). The CDR3 consists of 14 residues. V was pared by 1 base and J by 7 bases, with 5 bases of the junction left unmatched. V is TRBV5-4 and J is TRBJ2-1; 7 bases agree with TRBD2. The sample taken for sequencing was PBMCs. The sequence derives from a man aged 35 to 55 in good health and CMV-seronegative. As DNA, the CDR3 is TGTGCCAGCAGCTTGAAACTGGGGGGGAATGAGCAGTTCTTC. It is translated as CASSLKLGGNEQFF.